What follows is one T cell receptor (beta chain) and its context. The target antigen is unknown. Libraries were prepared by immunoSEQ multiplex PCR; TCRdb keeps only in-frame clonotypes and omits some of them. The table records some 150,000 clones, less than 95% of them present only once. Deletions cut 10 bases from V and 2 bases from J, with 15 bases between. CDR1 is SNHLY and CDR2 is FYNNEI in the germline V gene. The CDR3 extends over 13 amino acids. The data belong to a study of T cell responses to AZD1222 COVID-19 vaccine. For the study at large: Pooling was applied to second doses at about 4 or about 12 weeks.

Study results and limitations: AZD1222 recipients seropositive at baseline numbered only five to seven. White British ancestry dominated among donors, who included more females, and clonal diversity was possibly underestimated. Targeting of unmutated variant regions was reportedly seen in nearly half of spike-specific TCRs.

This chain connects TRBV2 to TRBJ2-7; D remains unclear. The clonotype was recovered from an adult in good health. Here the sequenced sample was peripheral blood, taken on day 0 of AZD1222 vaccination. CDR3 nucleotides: TGTGCCACAACGCCTGACGTAGCCTACGAGCAGTACTTC. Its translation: CATTPDVAYEQYF.